These T cell receptor beta chains were read from a single sample in a study of blood T cell repertoires in COVID-19. TCRdb's copy holds only in-frame clones and misses some; the assay was immunoSEQ multiplex PCR. The repertoire holds about 110,000 clones, approximately 80% seen once, with under 5% in the top ten. Material for sequencing was peripheral blood. The origin of the receptors is a woman aged 65 to 85 with acute or convalescent COVID-19. The CDR3 runs from the conserved cysteine through the conserved F or W. The D gene is left open where the match is weak. Some rows have no size entry. The others give once, few or many, or a class for an expanded clone.

V: TRBV18; size: -; D: TRBD2; J: TRBJ2-3; CDR3: CASSPPGSGVGDTQYF; DNA: TGTGCCAGCTCACCACCTGGTAGCGGGGTTGGAGATACGCAGTATTTT
V: TRBV27; size: -; D: -; J: TRBJ2-1; CDR3: CASSSWSGSYNEQFF; DNA: TGTGCCAGCAGTTCGTGGTCAGGCTCCTACAATGAGCAGTTCTTC
V: TRBV2; size: -; D: -; J: TRBJ1-5; CDR3: CASSESNSNQPQHF; DNA: TGTGCCAGCAGTGAGTCCAATAGCAATCAGCCCCAGCATTTT
V: TRBV7-2; size: -; D: -; J: TRBJ1-1; CDR3: CASSLAEAANTEAFF; DNA: TGTGCCAGCAGCTTAGCGGAGGCGGCGAACACTGAAGCTTTCTTT
V: TRBV3-1/TRBV3-2; size: -; D: TRBD1; J: TRBJ2-5; CDR3: CASRATGKGGETQYF; DNA: TGTGCCAGCAGAGCGACAGGGAAAGGGGGAGAGACCCAGTACTTC
V: TRBV5-6; size: -; D: -; J: TRBJ2-7; CDR3: CASSLTGYEQYF; DNA: TGTGCCAGCAGCTTAACTGGCTACGAGCAGTACTTC
V: TRBV5-4; size: medium-sized; D: TRBD1; J: TRBJ1-5; CDR3: CASSLIVTGDQPQHF; DNA: TGTGCCAGCAGCTTGATCGTCACAGGGGATCAGCCCCAGCATTTT
V: TRBV5-1; size: -; D: TRBD2; J: TRBJ2-3; CDR3: CASGREGGADTQYF; DNA: TGCGCCAGCGGACGGGAGGGGGGCGCCGATACGCAGTATTTT
V: TRBV19; size: once; D: TRBD2; J: TRBJ2-3; CDR3: CASTPRMAGGPDTQYF; DNA: TGTGCCAGTACCCCGCGGATGGCGGGGGGGCCGGATACGCAGTATTTT
V: TRBV27; size: -; D: -; J: TRBJ1-3; CDR3: CASSLPRRGPAMPGNTIYF; DNA: TGTGCCAGCAGTCTACCCCGGAGAGGGCCAGCTATGCCTGGAAACACCATATATTTT
V: TRBV7-9; size: few; D: TRBD1; J: TRBJ1-2; CDR3: CASSSQGAGYGYTF; DNA: TGTGCCAGCAGTTCACAGGGGGCTGGCTATGGCTACACCTTC
V: TRBV28; size: -; D: -; J: TRBJ2-7; CDR3: CASSLSARGDLSYEQYF; DNA: TGTGCCAGCAGTTTATCCGCCAGGGGGGACCTCTCCTACGAGCAGTACTTC
V: TRBV6-1; size: -; D: -; J: TRBJ2-1; CDR3: CASSGTRASSYNEQFF; DNA: TGTGCCAGCAGTGGAACCAGGGCCAGCTCCTACAATGAGCAGTTCTTC
V: TRBV27; size: -; D: -; J: TRBJ2-6; CDR3: CASSFWRQTSGANVLTF; DNA: TGTGCCAGCAGTTTTTGGCGCCAGACTTCTGGGGCCAACGTCCTGACTTTC
V: TRBV19; size: -; D: TRBD2; J: TRBJ2-7; CDR3: CASGLAGPTYEQYF; DNA: TGTGCCAGTGGGCTAGCGGGACCAACCTACGAGCAGTACTTC
V: TRBV9; size: once; D: TRBD2; J: TRBJ2-1; CDR3: CASSVGLAGDNNEQFF; DNA: TGTGCCAGCAGCGTAGGACTAGCGGGAGATAACAATGAGCAGTTCTTC
V: TRBV28; size: -; D: TRBD1; J: TRBJ1-2; CDR3: CASSLDRFANYGYTF; DNA: TGTGCCAGCAGTCTGGACAGGTTCGCTAACTATGGCTACACCTTC
V: TRBV28; size: -; D: -; J: TRBJ2-5; CDR3: CASSSTWGGTPRLQETQYF; DNA: TGTGCCAGCAGTTCAACGTGGGGCGGGACCCCGAGGCTCCAAGAGACCCAGTACTTC
V: TRBV6-5; size: few; D: -; J: TRBJ2-7; CDR3: CASRQGSYEQYF; DNA: TGTGCCAGCAGACAGGGCTCCTACGAGCAGTACTTC
V: TRBV7-3; size: -; D: -; J: TRBJ1-3; CDR3: CASSPGGSGNTIYF; DNA: TGTGCCAGCAGCCCGGGGGGCTCTGGAAACACCATATATTTT
V: TRBV9; size: -; D: TRBD2; J: TRBJ2-1; CDR3: CASSPRTSGGAGEQFF; DNA: TGTGCCAGCAGCCCTCGGACTAGCGGGGGGGCCGGTGAGCAGTTCTTC
V: TRBV28; size: few; D: TRBD1; J: TRBJ2-7; CDR3: CASSRQGAGTSTYEQYF; DNA: TGTGCCAGCAGCCGACAGGGGGCTGGGACGTCCACCTACGAGCAGTACTTC
V: TRBV11-2; size: -; D: TRBD2; J: TRBJ2-1; CDR3: CASSLGWGRANEQFF; DNA: TGTGCCAGCAGCTTAGGGTGGGGGAGGGCCAATGAGCAGTTCTTC
V: TRBV19; size: -; D: -; J: TRBJ2-5; CDR3: CASSIGLGQTQETQYF; DNA: TGTGCCAGTAGTATAGGACTCGGTCAAACACAAGAGACCCAGTACTTC
V: TRBV19; size: -; D: TRBD2; J: TRBJ2-2; CDR3: CASRFSGYTGELFF; DNA: TGTGCCAGTAGGTTTAGCGGGTACACCGGGGAGCTGTTTTTT
V: TRBV29-1; size: once; D: TRBD1; J: TRBJ2-4; CDR3: CSGGGGTGGHSIAKNIQYF; DNA: TGCAGCGGGGGTGGAGGGACAGGGGGCCACTCAATAGCCAAAAACATTCAGTACTTC
V: TRBV3-1/TRBV3-2; size: -; D: -; J: TRBJ1-1; CDR3: CASSPRRQLNTEAFF; DNA: TGTGCCAGCAGCCCCAGGAGGCAACTGAACACTGAAGCTTTCTTT
V: TRBV27; size: -; D: TRBD2; J: TRBJ2-7; CDR3: CASRVTSGRPDEQYF; DNA: TGTGCCAGCAGGGTGACTAGCGGGAGACCGGACGAGCAGTACTTC
V: TRBV6-6; size: once; D: -; J: TRBJ2-2; CDR3: CASRATATGELFF; DNA: TGTGCCAGCAGGGCGACAGCGACCGGGGAGCTGTTTTTT
V: TRBV19; size: once; D: -; J: TRBJ1-5; CDR3: CASMGGGRGNQPQHF; DNA: TGTGCCAGTATGGGGGGAGGGAGGGGCAATCAGCCCCAGCATTTT
V: TRBV12-5; size: -; D: -; J: TRBJ1-5; CDR3: CASGSGSNQPQHF; DNA: TGTGCTAGTGGGTCGGGGAGCAATCAGCCCCAGCATTTT
V: TRBV3-1/TRBV3-2; size: -; D: TRBD1; J: TRBJ1-3; CDR3: CASSQEQGGGNTIYF; DNA: TGTGCCAGCAGCCAAGAACAGGGGGGTGGAAACACCATATATTTT
V: TRBV6-6; size: -; D: TRBD2; J: TRBJ2-2; CDR3: CASSLAGKNTGELFF; DNA: TGTGCCAGCAGTTTAGCGGGAAAGAACACCGGGGAGCTGTTTTTT
V: TRBV19; size: -; D: -; J: TRBJ1-5; CDR3: CASSGGTAQHF; DNA: TGTGCCAGTAGTGGGGGGACCGCCCAGCATTTT
V: TRBV7-9; size: -; D: TRBD1; J: TRBJ1-5; CDR3: CASSRTGNQPQHF; DNA: TGTGCCAGCAGCCGGACAGGGAATCAGCCCCAGCATTTT
V: TRBV5-3; size: -; D: TRBD2; J: TRBJ2-4; CDR3: CARSLGALSGSGAKNIQYF; DNA: TGTGCCAGAAGCTTGGGGGCCCTTAGCGGGAGTGGGGCCAAAAACATTCAGTACTTC
V: TRBV24-1; size: -; D: TRBD2; J: TRBJ2-3; CDR3: CATGLAGPTDTQYF; DNA: TGTGCCACGGGACTAGCGGGCCCCACAGATACGCAGTATTTT
V: TRBV5-1; size: -; D: -; J: TRBJ2-7; CDR3: CASSLVRASYEQYF; DNA: TGCGCCAGCAGCTTGGTCAGGGCCTCCTACGAGCAGTACTTC
V: TRBV28; size: -; D: -; J: TRBJ1-2; CDR3: CGSGENYGYTF; DNA: TGTGGGTCCGGGGAAAACTATGGCTACACCTTC
V: TRBV28; size: once; D: TRBD1; J: TRBJ1-2; CDR3: CASSFLQGDYGYTF; DNA: TGTGCCAGCAGTTTTCTTCAGGGGGACTATGGCTACACCTTC
V: TRBV11-3; size: -; D: -; J: TRBJ2-1; CDR3: CASSFGRGQSSYNEQFF; DNA: TGTGCCAGCAGCTTTGGCAGGGGCCAAAGCTCCTACAATGAGCAGTTCTTC
V: TRBV7-3; size: -; D: TRBD1; J: TRBJ1-1; CDR3: CASSLQGAGTEAFF; DNA: TGTGCCAGCAGCTTACAGGGGGCGGGCACTGAAGCTTTCTTT
V: TRBV7-3; size: -; D: -; J: TRBJ1-6; CDR3: CASSPPCSKVSPLHF; DNA: TGTGCCAGCAGCCCGCCCTGCAGTAAAGTCTCACCCCTCCACTTT
V: TRBV13; size: once; D: -; J: TRBJ2-5; CDR3: CASSLNAGPETQYF; DNA: TGTGCCAGCAGCTTAAATGCAGGGCCAGAGACCCAGTACTTC
V: TRBV28; size: -; D: TRBD1; J: TRBJ1-5; CDR3: CASSFEGQPWGNQPQHF; DNA: TGTGCCAGCAGTTTTGAGGGACAGCCTTGGGGAAATCAGCCCCAGCATTTT
V: TRBV6-1; size: -; D: -; J: TRBJ1-2; CDR3: CASSEARGSGGYTF; DNA: TGTGCCAGCAGTGAAGCGCGGGGGTCAGGTGGCTACACCTTC
V: TRBV7-2; size: -; D: TRBD1; J: TRBJ1-1; CDR3: CASSLMVRGYRNTEAFF; DNA: TGTGCCAGCAGCTTAATGGTCAGGGGGTACCGGAACACTGAAGCTTTCTTT
V: TRBV30; size: -; D: -; J: TRBJ1-2; CDR3: CAWSVGHVSYGYTF; DNA: TGTGCCTGGAGTGTAGGACACGTCTCCTATGGCTACACCTTC
V: TRBV6-5; size: -; D: -; J: TRBJ1-1; CDR3: CASSLSGGTEAFF; DNA: TGTGCCAGCAGCCTATCGGGGGGCACTGAAGCTTTCTTT
V: TRBV2; size: -; D: -; J: TRBJ2-4; CDR3: CASSEGEGAKNIQYF; DNA: TGTGCCAGCAGTGAAGGTGAGGGAGCCAAAAACATTCAGTACTTC
V: TRBV5-4; size: -; D: TRBD1; J: TRBJ2-3; CDR3: CASSFDGTASPFTDTQYF; DNA: TGTGCCAGCAGCTTCGACGGGACAGCTTCCCCTTTCACAGATACGCAGTATTTT
V: TRBV19; size: -; D: -; J: TRBJ1-1; CDR3: CASLAETANTEAFF; DNA: TGTGCCAGCCTTGCCGAGACAGCGAACACTGAAGCTTTCTTT
V: TRBV19; size: -; D: -; J: TRBJ2-1; CDR3: CASSISNKLYNEQFF; DNA: TGTGCCAGTAGTATTTCCAATAAACTCTACAATGAGCAGTTCTTC
V: TRBV6-6; size: few; D: -; J: TRBJ1-1; CDR3: CASSYGRDTEAFF; DNA: TGTGCCAGCAGTTACGGGAGGGACACTGAAGCTTTCTTT
V: TRBV5-1; size: -; D: -; J: TRBJ2-5; CDR3: CASSPGETQYF; DNA: TGCGCCAGCAGTCCGGGGGAGACCCAGTACTTC
V: TRBV5-6; size: -; D: -; J: TRBJ2-1; CDR3: CASSSGQLLVDEQFF; DNA: TGTGCCAGCAGCAGCGGACAGCTACTCGTGGATGAGCAGTTCTTC
V: TRBV5-1; size: -; D: TRBD2; J: TRBJ2-5; CDR3: CASSFLAGEETQYF; DNA: TGCGCCAGCAGCTTCCTAGCGGGAGAAGAGACCCAGTACTTC